Shown below are 9 T cell receptor beta chains from a single sample sequenced in a study of blood T cell repertoires in COVID-19. Sequencing was performed with immunoSEQ multiplex PCR; in TCRdb, only in-frame clones are kept and a portion is missing. Altogether around 250,000 clones are present, around 86% being singletons, with the ten largest covering 1.9%. The sequencing input was peripheral blood. These receptors were obtained from a man aged 30-40 years who had recovered from COVID-19.

The chain joins TRBV12-3 or TRBV12-4 to TRBJ1-2, with D maybe TRBD1 (6 bases). The ends were cut back, 6 bases at V and 6 bases at J, with 14 bases in the middle. This CDR3 is built from 13 residues. The CDR3 coding sequence is TGTGCCAGCAGGGGGGCTTACAGGGATGGCTACACCTTC. It encodes CASRGAYRDGYTF.

The genes are TRBV9 and TRBJ1-5, with a tentative D call TRBD1 (5 bases). The V end was cut by 0 bases, the J end by 6 bases, with 13 bases between. This CDR3 has 15 residues. Germline values: CDR1 SGDLS, CDR2 YYNGEE. CDR3 region: CASSVGAGSSQPQHF. CDR3 coding DNA: TGTGCCAGCAGCGTAGGGGCAGGGTCTAGTCAGCCCCAGCATTTT.

This clone was detected only once. This chain links TRBV5-4 with TRBJ2-3, with 9 bases identical to TRBD2. Germline CDR1 is SGHNT and CDR2 is YYREEE (reference sequence). The CDR3 spans 15 residues. The V gene end was trimmed by 4 bases and the J gene end by 6 bases; junction bases not matched to a gene: 9. CDR3: CASSKRGALRDTQYF. CDR3 nucleotides: TGTGCCAGCAGCAAGCGGGGGGCCCTCCGGGATACGCAGTATTTT.

The chain has TRBV19 and TRBJ2-3; 8 positions agree with TRBD1. V trimming: 5 bases; J trimming: 3 bases; junction bases outside the gene matches: 7. The CDR3 spans 15 residues. Germline V CDR1 and CDR2: LNHDA, SQIVND (reference sequence). CDR3 loop: CASSLPTGVTDTQYF. The CDR3 DNA reads as TGTGCCAGTAGTCTCCCGACAGGGGTAACAGATACGCAGTATTTT.

This rearrangement joins TRBV10-3 to TRBJ2-5, with D perhaps TRBD1 (5 bases). The germline CDR1 and CDR2 sequences are ENHRY and SYGVKD. This CDR3 region has 17 residues. The germline V and J ends were trimmed by 5 bases and 0 bases, with 19 bases remaining between them. CDR3 loop: CAISLRQPEEYQETQYF. As DNA, the CDR3 is TGTGCCATCAGTCTCAGACAGCCCGAAGAGTACCAAGAGACCCAGTACTTC.

This clone appeared a few times. The V and J genes are TRBV5-1 and TRBJ2-2; weak D call: TRBD2 (5 bases). This CDR3 region has 15 residues. CDR1 SGHRS and CDR2 YFSETQ come from the germline V gene. Trimming took 4 bases from V and 6 from J, leaving 16 bases between them. The CDR3 sequence: CASSELDGVSGELFF. CDR3 nucleotide sequence: TGCGCCAGCAGCGAACTGGACGGGGTCTCCGGGGAGCTGTTTTTT.

This chain connects TRBV19 to TRBJ1-4; no clear D gene. With 5 bases removed from V and 3 bases from J, the gap between germline ends came to 13 bases. The CDR3 covers 15 residues. Germline V lookup: CDR1 LNHDA, CDR2 SQIVND (reference sequence). CDR3 sequence: CASSPSGGPNEKLFF. DNA of the CDR3: TGTGCCAGTAGTCCCAGCGGTGGACCTAATGAAAAACTGTTTTTT.

This chain links TRBV27 with TRBJ1-4; possible D gene TRBD1, 6 bases. Deletions cut 5 bases from V and 4 bases from J, with 11 bases between. The length of the CDR3 is 14 residues. Germline V gives CDR1 MNHEY, CDR2 SMNVEV (reference sequence). The CDR3 protein is CASSEDSINEKLFF. CDR3 coding DNA: TGTGCCAGCAGTGAGGACAGTATTAATGAAAAACTGTTTTTT.

The chain combines TRBV28 with TRBJ1-1, with 9 bases identical to TRBD1. Losses at the gene ends were 4 bases for V and 4 bases for J; bases not matched to a gene: 10. The CDR3 covers 16 residues. From germline, CDR1 is MDHEN and CDR2 SYDVKM. The CDR3 sequence is CASSSPLGQGGTEAFF. CDR3 bases: TGTGCCAGCAGTTCCCCTCTGGGACAGGGCGGCACTGAAGCTTTCTTT.